This TCR beta chain was obtained from a study of vaccination and CD4 T cells after COVID-19 (dated by TCRdb to between 2021 and 2022). Background for the entire study: SARS-CoV-2 positivity had been established in the convalescent patients by nasal swab PCR, and mild disease was recorded in some 10 of these patients and severe disease in one. The convalescent cohort included six males and four females, with two Hispanic individuals, seven Caucasians, two Asians and one multiracial person. Each participant got two doses of either the Pfizer-BioNTech BNT162b2 vaccine (n=8) or the Moderna mRNA-1273 vaccine (n=2). Post-COVID blood samples were collected from convalescent patients a median of around 96 days after diagnosis, with a range of about 30 to 161 days. Post-vaccine blood samples were collected a median of about 72 days after the second vaccine dose, ranging from roughly 14 to 241 days. The cultures were stimulated with overlapping spike peptide pools from SARS-CoV-2 and from the common cold coronaviruses HCoV-NL63, HCoV-OC43 and HCoV-229E. Control cultures received a CEFX viral epitope pool as the positive control, an HIV-1 Nef peptide pool as the negative control, or no peptide. The spike-specific CD4+ TCR repertoire was compared before and after mRNA vaccination in 10 COVID-19 convalescent patients and 4 infection-naive healthy vaccine recipients.

Library construction relied on PCR. DNA from cultured CD4+ T cells was subjected to TCR sequencing with the Oncomine TCR Beta short-read assay at the Johns Hopkins FTIC core. The QIAamp micro DNA kit was used to extract genomic DNA from the cultured CD4+ T cells. Oncomine TCR Beta libraries from cultured CD4+ T cells were pooled with unique dual indexes and sequenced on an Illumina iSeq 100. Under the source paper's analysis protocol: Non-productive sequences were removed, and CDR3s not starting with C, not ending with F or W, or shorter than 7 amino acids were discarded. The MANAFEST web application was used to identify antigen-specific clonotypes by comparing peptide-stimulated wells against reference wells and other culture wells. Positive clones required FDR below 0.05, an odds ratio above 5, and productive frequency above 0.1% in at least two of three replicate wells. Clonotypes that were significantly expanded in both SARS-CoV-2 spike wells and at least one common cold coronavirus spike condition were defined as cross-reactive. Similarity between CDR3 sequences was evaluated in R version 3.6.1 using Levenshtein distances (stringdist) and unrooted phylogenetic trees (ape). The public sequencing data were trimmed at Q25 with fastp and processed into clonotypes with MiXCR by TCRdb, which kept only in-frame beta chains. Identical CDR3 proteins give one entry, which carries the most common genes and DNA. TCRdb assigned the V and J calls; the authors' analysis was not used. The sample records roughly 7,000 distinct CDR3 sequences, about 66% of which are singletons. Approximately 22% of the sample rests with the top ten.

The treatment or condition label, read with the paper, signifies: roughly nine-day PBMC culture with coronavirus spike peptide pools or control peptides (ViraFEST assay). The ViraFEST assay, used in the study, expanded antigen-specific T cells with peptide pools and then identified the expanded clonotypes through TCR sequencing. The positive SARS-CoV-2 PCR tests of the convalescent patients were dated from March to December 2020, before the Alpha, Beta and Delta variants emerged in the United States. Each well held roughly 2 million PBMCs cultured in IMDM containing about 5% human AB serum and approximately 10 IU/ml IL-2, with approximately 9.2 ug/ml peptide pools added. Half of the culture medium was replaced with fresh IL-2-containing medium on days 3 and 7. After 10 days of culture, CD4+ T cells were isolated by negative selection using the EasySep CD4+ T cell isolation kit. PBMCs were separated from whole blood using Ficoll-Paque Plus gradient centrifugation and then either used fresh or cryopreserved at -140C. Each culture condition was generally run in triplicate wells.

Points the paper makes about the study in general: Among the post-vaccine SARS-CoV-2-reactive clones in convalescent patients, a median 86.3% showed up only after vaccination, which suggests vaccine-specific priming. The median number of SARS-CoV-2-reactive clonotypes rose from under 25 after infection to a few dozen after vaccination, but the change was not significant. Relatively few convalescent patients were included in the study, and early timepoints after natural infection were not analyzed. Nearly all vaccine-specific clones in convalescent patients (304 of 307) were mono-reactive for SARS-CoV-2 spike rather than cross-reactive with common cold coronaviruses.

Comments on this clonotype: The target of this receptor is not known. The record has no base qualities; no much larger clone is one base away.

Sequencing was carried out using CD4+ T cells from blood, cultured in vitro. This clonotype was sampled from a human donor who had recovered from COVID-19.

The CDR3 here reads CASSQVRGLGTEAFF. The DNA reads as follows: TGTGCCAGCAGCCAAGTCCGGGGGCTGGGCACTGAAGCTTTCTTT. The sequence is built from TRBV14 and TRBJ1-1; 6 matching bases give a weak D call of TRBD1. Taken from cysteine to phenylalanine, the CDR3 has 15 residues. The read is trimmed to its CDR3 DNA, 45 bases read in frame from base 1. CDR1 and CDR2 (SGHDN, FVKESK) derive from the germline V gene. The V end loses 1 base and the J end loses 4 bases, and a stretch of 13 bases separates them.